This TCR beta chain is from a study of shared clonotypes between healthy human individuals. Regarding the study as a whole: Sampling involved blood alone; tissue repertoires likely differ. Clonotypes shared by all four donors outscored non-shared clonotypes in generation probability.

Details on this clone: The target antigen is unknown. The same CDR3 arises from other DNA sequences in this sample as well.

The CDR3 covers 13 residues. Germline V CDR1 and CDR2: KGHSH, LQKENI. Trimming stripped 3 bases from V and 5 bases from J, with 10 bases between. Every immunoSEQ plate was one replicate of a subset's evenly spread DNA. Generated by immunoSEQ multiplex PCR, the TCRdb table keeps only in-frame clones and is missing some. This sample has approximately 2.4 million clones, with 90% to 96% found just once. The sequenced sample was naive CD4+ T cells sorted from blood. As to subset: CD45RA+ positively selected. The V gene is TRBV18, the J gene TRBJ2-5; no firm D call. The sequence was collected from a man aged 18 to 30 in good health. DNA of the CDR3: TGTGCCAGCTCACCGCGGCAGAGGGAGACCCAGTACTTC. Translated, it gives CASSPRQRETQYF.